These 11 T cell receptor beta chains originate from one sample sequenced in a study of PD-1 blockade in mismatch repair-deficient tumors. The assay was immunoSEQ multiplex PCR, and TCRdb's table has in-frame clones only and misses some. The sample holds about 120,000 clones, roughly 86% seen once. The material was peripheral blood, obtained 44 weeks after starting pembrolizumab. These receptors originate from an adult with mismatch repair-deficient cancer.

The chain links TRBV7-2 to TRBJ2-7, with 9 nucleotides matching TRBD1. The CDR3 has 14 residues. Germline V gene data show CDR1 as SGHTA and CDR2 as FQGNSA. The J segment lost 3 bases and the V segment lost 4 bases, leaving 4 bases of the junction unmatched. The DNA for the CDR3 is TGTGCCAGCAGCTCTCAGACAGGGGGCTACGAGCAGTACTTC. It translates to CASSSQTGGYEQYF.

The rearrangement uses TRBV2 and TRBJ2-6; 10 bases are shared with TRBD1. J was trimmed by 1 base and V by 6 bases; bases with no gene match: 12. Per germline, CDR1 SNHLY and CDR2 FYNNEI. This CDR3 has 19 amino acids. CDR3 protein: CASSQRQGQGPSGANVLTF. The CDR3 coding sequence is TGTGCCAGCAGCCAGAGGCAGGGACAGGGGCCTTCTGGGGCCAACGTCCTGACTTTC.

V usage is TRBV11-2 and J usage is TRBJ2-1; 7 bases match TRBD2. The CDR3 spans 14 residues. From germline, CDR1 is SGHAT and CDR2 FQNNGV. The trim removed 2 bases at V and 12 bases at J, leaving 10 bases unmatched. The DNA for the CDR3 is TGTGCCAGCAGCTTAAGTTGGGAGGGGCTGGGGCAGTTCTTC. Amino acid sequence: CASSLSWEGLGQFF.

This clone was seen a few times. The CDR3 sequence: CAISRVAEDYEQYF. In nucleotides, the CDR3 is TGTGCCATCAGTAGAGTAGCGGAGGACTACGAGCAGTACTTC. The V and J genes are TRBV10-3 and TRBJ2-7; TRBD2 is a possible D gene (6 bases). The CDR3 extends over 14 amino acids. With 5 bases removed from V and 3 bases from J, the gap between germline ends came to 14 bases. The germline V gene has CDR1 ENHRY and CDR2 SYGVKD.

The gene calls are TRBV14 and TRBJ2-1; D uncertain. The germline CDR1 and CDR2 sequences are SGHDN and FVKESK. CDR3 length: 12 residues. V was clipped by 1 base and J by 16 bases, with 14 bases between them. The CDR3 DNA sequence: TGTGCCAGCAGCCAAGTAACGTGGGCAGCCTTCTTC. Residues: CASSQVTWAAFF.

The V call is TRBV7-2, the J call TRBJ2-4; D unclear. Germline V gives CDR1 SGHTA, CDR2 FQGNSA. The CDR3 is made up of 14 amino acids. The ends were cut back, 5 bases at V and 6 bases at J, with 14 bases in the middle. In DNA, the CDR3 is TGTGCCAGCAGCGATTACGGCTGGACAAACATTCAGTACTTC. Translated: CASSDYGWTNIQYF.

The rearrangement joins TRBV7-3 to TRBJ2-7, with D hard to call. Germline CDR1 is SGHTA and CDR2 is FQGTGA. Trimming removed 8 bases at V and 4 bases at J, with 27 bases between. The CDR3 loop spans 17 amino acids. This chain's CDR3 is CASPGPNQLGTTYEQYF. DNA of the CDR3: TGTGCCAGCCCTGGACCTAACCAGTTGGGTACGACTTACGAGCAGTACTTC.

V is TRBV5-1 and J is TRBJ1-1; TRBD1 matches at 7 bases. The germline gives CDR1 SGHRS, CDR2 YFSETQ. The CDR3 extends over 16 amino acids. The V and J ends lost 0 bases and 1 base, in that order; junction bases with no gene match: 6. CDR3 protein: CASSLGQGYGNTEAFF. CDR3 nucleotide sequence: TGCGCCAGCAGCTTGGGACAGGGTTACGGGAACACTGAAGCTTTCTTT.

The table lists this clone with a count of one. The gene calls are TRBV5-6 and TRBJ2-1, with D hard to call. V lost 0 bases and J lost 3, with 7 bases in between. The CDR3 length is 14 residues. Germline CDR1 reads SGHDT; CDR2 reads YYEEEE. The CDR3 here is CASSLVLSYNEQFF. The CDR3 nucleotides are TGTGCCAGCAGCTTGGTTTTAAGCTACAATGAGCAGTTCTTC. The variable domain in full, completed from reference TRBV5-6 and TRBJ2-1, reads DAGVTQSPTHLIKTRGQQVTLRCSPKSGHDTVSWYQQALGQGPQFIFQYYEEEERQRGNFPDRFSGHQFPNYSSELNVNALLLGDSALYLCASSLVLSYNEQFFGPGTRLTVL.

CDR3 bases: TGTGCCAGCAGCTTATTTAGGGGGGGGAAAGAGACCCAGTACTTC. Its translation: CASSLFRGGKETQYF. V and J are TRBV7-9 and TRBJ2-5; perhaps TRBD2 as D (7 bases). This CDR3 has 15 amino acids. V was cut by 2 bases and J by 3 bases, with 13 bases left in between. Germline values: CDR1 SEHNR, CDR2 FQNEAQ (reference sequence).

This clone was picked up a small number of times. CDR3 region: CASSLRTGNHEQYF. The DNA of the CDR3 is TGCGCCAGCAGCCTTCGGACCGGGAACCACGAGCAGTACTTC. The chain couples TRBV5-1 to TRBJ2-7, with D possibly being TRBD2 (5 bases). The CDR3 totals 14 residues. The V end was cut by 4 bases, the J end by 5 bases, with 16 bases between. Germline values: CDR1 SGHRS, CDR2 YFSETQ. Supplemented by reference TRBV5-1 and TRBJ2-7, the full variable domain reads KAGVTQTPRYLIKTRGQQVTLSCSPISGHRSVSWYQQTPGQGLQFLFEYFSETQRNKGNFPGRFSGRQFSNSRSEMNVSTLELGDSALYLCASSLRTGNHEQYFGPGTRLTVT.